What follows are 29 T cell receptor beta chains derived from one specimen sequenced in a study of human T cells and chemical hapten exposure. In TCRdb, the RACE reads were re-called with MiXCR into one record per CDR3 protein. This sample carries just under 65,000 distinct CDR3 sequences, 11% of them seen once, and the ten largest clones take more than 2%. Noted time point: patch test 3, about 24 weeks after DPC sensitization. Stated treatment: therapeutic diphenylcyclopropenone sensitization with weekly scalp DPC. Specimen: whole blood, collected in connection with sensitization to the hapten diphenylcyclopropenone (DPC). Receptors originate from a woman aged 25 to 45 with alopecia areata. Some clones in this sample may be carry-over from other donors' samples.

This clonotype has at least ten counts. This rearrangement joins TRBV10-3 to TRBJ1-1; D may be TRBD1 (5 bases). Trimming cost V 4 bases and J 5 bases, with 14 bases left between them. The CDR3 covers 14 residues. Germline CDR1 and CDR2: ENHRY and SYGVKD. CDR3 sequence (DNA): TGTGCCATCAGTGTCGTTGGCAGGGCTACTGAAGCTTTCTTT. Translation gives CAISVVGRATEAFF.

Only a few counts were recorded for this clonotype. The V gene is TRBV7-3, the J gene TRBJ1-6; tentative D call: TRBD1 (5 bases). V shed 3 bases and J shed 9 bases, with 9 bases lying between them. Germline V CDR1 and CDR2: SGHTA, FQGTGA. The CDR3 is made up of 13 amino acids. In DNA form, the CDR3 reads TGTGCCAGCAGCTTCGGGGCGGCTTCACCCCTCCACTTT. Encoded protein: CASSFGAASPLHF.

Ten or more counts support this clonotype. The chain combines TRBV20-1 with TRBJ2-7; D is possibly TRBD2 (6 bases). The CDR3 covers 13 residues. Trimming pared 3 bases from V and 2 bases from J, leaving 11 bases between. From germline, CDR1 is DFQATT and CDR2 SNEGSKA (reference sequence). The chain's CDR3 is CSARGGRAYEQYF. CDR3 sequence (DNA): TGCAGTGCTAGGGGAGGACGGGCCTACGAGCAGTACTTC.

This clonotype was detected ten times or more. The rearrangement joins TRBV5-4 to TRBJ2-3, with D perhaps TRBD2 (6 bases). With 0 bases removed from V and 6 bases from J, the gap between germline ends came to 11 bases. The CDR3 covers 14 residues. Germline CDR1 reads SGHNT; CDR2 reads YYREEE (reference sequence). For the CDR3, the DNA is TGTGCCAGCAGCTTGGGCGGGAACGGTGATACGCAGTATTTT. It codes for CASSLGGNGDTQYF.

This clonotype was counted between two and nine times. The CDR3 region is CSARDPINWNSPLHF. The CDR3 DNA reads TGCAGTGCTAGAGATCCGATTAATTGGAATTCACCCCTCCACTTT. The chain recombines TRBV20-1 with TRBJ1-6; no definite D call. V was trimmed by 0 bases and J by 7 bases, leaving 13 bases between them. Per the germline V gene, CDR1 is DFQATT and CDR2 is SNEGSKA (reference sequence). This CDR3 comprises 15 residues.

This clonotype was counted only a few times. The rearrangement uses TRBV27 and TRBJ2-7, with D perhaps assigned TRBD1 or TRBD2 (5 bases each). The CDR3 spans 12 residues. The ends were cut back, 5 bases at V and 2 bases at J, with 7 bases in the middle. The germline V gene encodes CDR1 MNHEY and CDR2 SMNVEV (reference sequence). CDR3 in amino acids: CASSGGAYEQYF. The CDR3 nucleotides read TGTGCCAGCAGTGGGGGTGCCTACGAGCAGTACTTC.

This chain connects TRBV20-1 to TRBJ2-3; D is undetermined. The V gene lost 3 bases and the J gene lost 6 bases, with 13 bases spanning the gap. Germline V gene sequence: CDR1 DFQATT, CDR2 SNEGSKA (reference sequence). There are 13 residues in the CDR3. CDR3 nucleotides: TGCAGTGCTAGCGTCCCTTCTTCGGATACGCAGTATTTT. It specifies CSASVPSSDTQYF.

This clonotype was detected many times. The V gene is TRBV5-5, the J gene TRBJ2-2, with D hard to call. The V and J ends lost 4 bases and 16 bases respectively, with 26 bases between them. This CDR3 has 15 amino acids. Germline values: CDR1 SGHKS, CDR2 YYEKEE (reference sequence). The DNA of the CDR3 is TGTGCCAGCAGCCCCGCAACATTGGATCCTCCAAGTGGGTTTTTT. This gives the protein CASSPATLDPPSGFF.

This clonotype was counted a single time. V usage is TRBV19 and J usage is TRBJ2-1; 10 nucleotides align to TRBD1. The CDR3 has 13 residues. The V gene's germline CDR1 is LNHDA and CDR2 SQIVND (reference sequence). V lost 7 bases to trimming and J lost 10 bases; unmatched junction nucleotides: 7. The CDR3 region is CASTPGQGLEQFF. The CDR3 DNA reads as TGTGCCAGTACTCCGGGACAGGGGCTCGAGCAGTTCTTC.

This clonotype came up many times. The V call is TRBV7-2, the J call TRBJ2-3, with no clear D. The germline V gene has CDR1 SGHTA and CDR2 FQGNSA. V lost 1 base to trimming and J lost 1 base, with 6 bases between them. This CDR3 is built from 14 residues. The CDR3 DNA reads TGTGCCAGCAGCTTAGGGCTTCGCACAGATACGCAGTATTTT. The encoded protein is CASSLGLRTDTQYF.

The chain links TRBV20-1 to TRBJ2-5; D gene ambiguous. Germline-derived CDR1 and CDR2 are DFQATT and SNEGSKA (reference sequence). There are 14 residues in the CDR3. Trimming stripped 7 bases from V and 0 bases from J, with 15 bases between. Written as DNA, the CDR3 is TGCAGTGGGCGACGGGTGACCCACCAAGAGACCCAGTACTTC. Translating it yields CSGRRVTHQETQYF.

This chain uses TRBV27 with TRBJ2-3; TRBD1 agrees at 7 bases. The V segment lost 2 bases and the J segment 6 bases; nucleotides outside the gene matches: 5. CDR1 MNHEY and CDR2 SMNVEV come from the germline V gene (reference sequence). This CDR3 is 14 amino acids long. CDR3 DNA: TGTGCCAGCAGTTTAAACAGGGGAGAGGATACGCAGTATTTT. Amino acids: CASSLNRGEDTQYF.

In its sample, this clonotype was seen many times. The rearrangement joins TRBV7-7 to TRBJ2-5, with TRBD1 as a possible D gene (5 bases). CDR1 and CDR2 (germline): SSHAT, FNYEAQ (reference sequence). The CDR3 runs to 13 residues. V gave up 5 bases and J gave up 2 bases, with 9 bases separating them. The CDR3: CASSGAGQETQYF. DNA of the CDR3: TGTGCCAGCAGCGGGGCAGGGCAAGAGACCCAGTACTTC.

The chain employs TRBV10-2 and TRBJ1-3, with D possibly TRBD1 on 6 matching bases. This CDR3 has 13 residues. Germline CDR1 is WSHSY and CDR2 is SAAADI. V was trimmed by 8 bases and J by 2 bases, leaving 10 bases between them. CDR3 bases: TGCGCCAGCGGAGGGGGGGCTGGAAACACCATATATTTT. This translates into CASGGGAGNTIYF.

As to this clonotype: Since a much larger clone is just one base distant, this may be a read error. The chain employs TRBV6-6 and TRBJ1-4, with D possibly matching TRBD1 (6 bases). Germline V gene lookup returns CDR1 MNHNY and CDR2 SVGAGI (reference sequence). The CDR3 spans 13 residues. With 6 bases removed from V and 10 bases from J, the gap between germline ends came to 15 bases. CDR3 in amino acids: CASRNREGGKLFF. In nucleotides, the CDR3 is TGTGCCAGCAGGAACAGGGAGGGCGGAAAACTGTTTTTT.

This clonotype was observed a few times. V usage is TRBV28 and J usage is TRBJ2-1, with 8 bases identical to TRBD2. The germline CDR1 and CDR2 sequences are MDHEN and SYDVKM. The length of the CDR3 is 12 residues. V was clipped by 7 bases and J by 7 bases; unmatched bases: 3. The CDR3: CASKQRENEQFF. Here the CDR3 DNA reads TGTGCCAGCAAGCAGCGGGAGAATGAGCAGTTCTTC. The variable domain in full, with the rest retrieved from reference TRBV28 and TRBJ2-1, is DVKVTQSSRYLVKRTGEKVFLECVQDMDHENMFWYRQDPGLGLRLIYFSYDVKMKEKGDIPEGYSVSREKKERFSLILESASTNQTSMYLCASKQRENEQFFGPGTRLTVL.

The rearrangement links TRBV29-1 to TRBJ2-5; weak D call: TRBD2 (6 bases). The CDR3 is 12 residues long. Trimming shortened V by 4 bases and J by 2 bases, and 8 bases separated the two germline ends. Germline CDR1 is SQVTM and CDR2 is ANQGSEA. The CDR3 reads CSVAGGQETQYF. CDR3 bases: TGCAGCGTTGCTGGGGGGCAAGAGACCCAGTACTTC.

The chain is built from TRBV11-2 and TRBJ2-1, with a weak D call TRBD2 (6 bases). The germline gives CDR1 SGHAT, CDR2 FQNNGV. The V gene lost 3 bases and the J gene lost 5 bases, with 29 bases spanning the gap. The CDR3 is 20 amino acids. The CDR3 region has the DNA TGTGCCAGCAGCTTTCGGGTCCAGTTTGGGACTGACCTCCCTAACAATGAGCAGTTCTTC. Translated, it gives CASSFRVQFGTDLPNNEQFF.

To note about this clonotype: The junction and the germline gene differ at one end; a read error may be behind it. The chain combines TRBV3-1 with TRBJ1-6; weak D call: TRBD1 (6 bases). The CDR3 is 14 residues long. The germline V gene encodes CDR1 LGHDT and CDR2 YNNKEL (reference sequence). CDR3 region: CVSSRTAYNSPLHF. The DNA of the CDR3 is TGTGTCAGCAGCCGGACAGCTTATAATTCACCCCTCCACTTT.

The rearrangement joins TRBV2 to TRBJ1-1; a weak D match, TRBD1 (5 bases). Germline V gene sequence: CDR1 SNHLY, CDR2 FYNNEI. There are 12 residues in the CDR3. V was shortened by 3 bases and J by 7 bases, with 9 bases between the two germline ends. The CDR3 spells CASSDEGIEAFF. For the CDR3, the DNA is TGTGCCAGCAGTGATGAGGGGATTGAAGCTTTCTTT.

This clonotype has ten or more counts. The CDR3 nucleotides are TGTGCCAGCAGCTCCGGTCGTAGCTCCTACAATGAGCAGTTCTTC. It codes for CASSSGRSSYNEQFF. The rearrangement joins TRBV11-3 to TRBJ2-1; D not resolved. This CDR3 has 15 amino acids. Germline CDR1 SGHNT, CDR2 YENEEA. V was cut by 4 bases and J by 0 bases, with 10 bases left in between.

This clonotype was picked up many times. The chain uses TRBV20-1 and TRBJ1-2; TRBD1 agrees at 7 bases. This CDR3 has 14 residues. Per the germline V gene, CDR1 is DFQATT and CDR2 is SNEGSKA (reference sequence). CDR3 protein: CTHMGDREVYGYTF. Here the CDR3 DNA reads TGCACCCATATGGGTGACAGGGAGGTCTATGGCTACACCTTC.

CDR3 amino acids: CASSLVQAAYEQYF. The DNA for the CDR3 is TGCGCCAGCAGCTTGGTACAGGCTGCCTACGAGCAGTACTTC. The chain uses TRBV5-1 and TRBJ2-7, with D tentatively TRBD1 (5 bases). Germline V gene data show CDR1 as SGHRS and CDR2 as YFSETQ. With 0 bases removed from V and 2 bases from J, the gap between germline ends came to 9 bases. The CDR3 consists of 14 residues.

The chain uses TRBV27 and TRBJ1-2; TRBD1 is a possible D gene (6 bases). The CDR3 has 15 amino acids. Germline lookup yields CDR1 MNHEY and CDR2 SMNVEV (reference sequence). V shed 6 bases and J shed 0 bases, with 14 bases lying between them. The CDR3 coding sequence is TGTGCCAGCAGCCCCAGGGGTTCAGCTAACTATGGCTACACCTTC. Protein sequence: CASSPRGSANYGYTF.

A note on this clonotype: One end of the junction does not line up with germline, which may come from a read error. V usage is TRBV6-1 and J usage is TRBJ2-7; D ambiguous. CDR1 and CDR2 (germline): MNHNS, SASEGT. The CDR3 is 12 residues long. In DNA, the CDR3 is TGTGCCAGCGATGAGTTCCCCTACGAGCAGTGCTTC. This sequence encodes CASDEFPYEQCF.

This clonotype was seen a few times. The CDR3 reads CSVERDDPRQFF. CDR3 in DNA: TGCAGCGTTGAACGGGACGATCCCCGGCAGTTCTTC. V usage is TRBV29-1 and J usage is TRBJ2-1; D tentatively reads TRBD1 or TRBD2 (5 bases each). The CDR3 runs 12 residues. Germline assignment: CDR1 SQVTM and CDR2 ANQGSEA. V was shortened by 2 bases and J by 12 bases, with 14 bases between the two germline ends.

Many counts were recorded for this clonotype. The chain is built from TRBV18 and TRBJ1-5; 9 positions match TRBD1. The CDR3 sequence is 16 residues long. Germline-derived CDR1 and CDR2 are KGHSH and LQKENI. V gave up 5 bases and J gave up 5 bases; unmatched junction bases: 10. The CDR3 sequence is CASSSGQGAPDQPQHF. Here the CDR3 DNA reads TGTGCCAGCTCATCGGGACAGGGCGCCCCCGATCAGCCCCAGCATTTT.

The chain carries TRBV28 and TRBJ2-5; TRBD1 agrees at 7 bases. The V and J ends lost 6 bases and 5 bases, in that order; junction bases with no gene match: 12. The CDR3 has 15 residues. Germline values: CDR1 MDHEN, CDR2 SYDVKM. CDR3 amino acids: CASSSGTVAGETQYF. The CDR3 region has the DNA TGTGCCAGCAGCTCAGGGACAGTCGCCGGGGAGACCCAGTACTTC.

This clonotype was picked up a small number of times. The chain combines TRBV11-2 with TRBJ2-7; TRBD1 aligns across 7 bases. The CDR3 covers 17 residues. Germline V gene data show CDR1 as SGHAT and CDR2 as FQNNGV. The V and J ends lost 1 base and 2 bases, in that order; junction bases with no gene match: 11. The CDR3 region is CASSLATVRDRPYEQYF. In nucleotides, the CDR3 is TGTGCCAGCAGCTTAGCAACAGTCCGGGACAGACCCTACGAGCAGTACTTC.